Shown below are 22 T cell receptor beta chains from a single sample sequenced in a study of T cells in tumors after PD-1 blockade. Using immunoSEQ multiplex PCR, the repertoire was profiled, and TCRdb retains in-frame clones only, with some absent. The table records about 33,000 clones, roughly 78% of them present only once. This material consisted of PBMCs, taken before anti-PD-1 treatment. The receptors stem from a human donor with basal cell carcinoma.

The chain couples TRBV6-2 or TRBV6-3 to TRBJ2-2; D gene uncertain. Germline V lookup: CDR1 MNHEY, CDR2 SVGEGT. The CDR3 is 14 residues long. Trimming removed 5 bases from V and 4 bases from J, with 11 bases in between. The CDR3 DNA reads as TGTGCCAGCAGTAGCCAAACAAGCACCGGGGAGCTGTTTTTT. Its protein is CASSSQTSTGELFF.

The CDR3 loop is CASSLDGLLTNYGYTF. CDR3 bases: TGTGCCAGCAGCTTAGATGGGTTACTGACTAACTATGGCTACACCTTC. The chain recombines TRBV11-3 with TRBJ1-2; unclear D gene. The CDR3 spans 16 residues. In germline, CDR1 is SGHNT, CDR2 YENEEA. The V end lost 0 bases, the J end lost 0 bases, and 11 bases lay between the germline ends.

V gene TRBV14 combines with J gene TRBJ1-2; D ambiguous. V lost 4 bases to trimming and J lost 2 bases, with 8 bases between them. Per the germline V gene, CDR1 is SGHDN and CDR2 is FVKESK. The CDR3 sequence is 13 residues long. CDR3 residues: CASSLGVNYGYTF. The DNA of the CDR3 is TGTGCCAGCAGCCTCGGAGTAAACTATGGCTACACCTTC. The full variable domain, completed using reference TRBV14 and TRBJ1-2, is EAGVTQFPSHSVIEKGQTVTLRCDPISGHDNLYWYRRVMGKEIKFLLHFVKESKQDESGMPNNRFLAERTGGTYSTLKVQPAELEDSGVYFCASSLGVNYGYTFGSGTRLTVV.

V gene TRBV29-1 combines with J gene TRBJ2-2; no reliable D call. Germline V gene data show CDR1 as SQVTM and CDR2 as ANQGSEA. Trimming took 3 bases from V and 5 from J, leaving 7 bases between them. The CDR3 length is 12 residues. DNA of the CDR3: TGCAGCGTTGACTCCGGGACCGGGGAGCTGTTTTTT. Translated: CSVDSGTGELFF.

The chain uses TRBV15 and TRBJ2-5; D is unresolved. V was shortened by 6 bases and J by 4 bases, with 9 bases between the two germline ends. This CDR3 contains 12 residues. Germline values: CDR1 LNHNV, CDR2 YYDKDF (reference sequence). The CDR3 protein is CATSPEVETQYF. For the CDR3, the DNA is TGTGCCACCAGTCCAGAGGTAGAGACCCAGTACTTC.

The rearrangement links TRBV7-9 to TRBJ1-2; TRBD1 matches 8 bases. J lost 1 base, V lost 5 bases, and 12 bases had no gene match. CDR3 length equals 17 residues. From germline, CDR1 is SEHNR and CDR2 FQNEAQ (reference sequence). The CDR3 region has the DNA TGTGCCAGCAGCCCTCGGACAGGGACGACCGTTAACTATGGCTACACCTTC. Its translation: CASSPRTGTTVNYGYTF.

The chain uses TRBV13 and TRBJ2-5; 11 bases match TRBD2. The CDR3 is 15 amino acids. Germline V gene lookup returns CDR1 PRHDT and CDR2 FYEKMQ (reference sequence). J gave up 2 bases and V 5 bases, and 4 bases lay outside the gene matches. CDR3 loop: CASSLRTSGQETQYF. The CDR3 nucleotides are TGTGCCAGCAGCCTAAGGACTAGCGGGCAAGAGACCCAGTACTTC.

V usage is TRBV30 and J usage is TRBJ1-6, with no clear D. The germline CDR1 and CDR2 sequences are GTSNPN and SVGIG (reference sequence). This CDR3 is built from 13 residues. Trimming took off 7 bases at V and 0 bases at J, with 7 bases between the two ends. The CDR3 DNA reads TGTGCCTCGTCCAGCTCCTATAATTCACCCCTCCACTTT. It is translated as CASSSSYNSPLHF.

The chain recombines TRBV3-1 (or the pseudogene TRBV3-2) with TRBJ1-2; D is unclear. There are 16 residues in the CDR3. V shed 4 bases and J shed 4 bases, with 19 bases lying between them. Germline CDR1 is LGHDT and CDR2 is YNNKEL (reference sequence). CDR3 nucleotides: TGTGCCAGCAGCCCCCGAGGCAGGAGCTTAACCTATGGCTACACCTTC. Translation gives CASSPRGRSLTYGYTF.

V usage is TRBV6-2 or TRBV6-3 and J usage is TRBJ2-1; TRBD1 matches at 12 bases. The CDR3 has 14 amino acids. V trimming: 6 bases; J trimming: 7 bases; junction bases outside the gene matches: 4. The germline gives CDR1 MNHEY, CDR2 SVGEGT. The CDR3: CASSWGQGANEQFF. DNA for the CDR3: TGTGCCAGCAGCTGGGGACAGGGGGCAAATGAGCAGTTCTTC.

The chain carries TRBV6-2 or TRBV6-3 and TRBJ2-3; tentative D call: TRBD1 (5 bases). The ends were cut back, 1 base at V and 0 bases at J, with 8 bases in the middle. The CDR3 consists of 15 residues. CDR1 MNHEY and CDR2 SVGEGT come from the germline V gene. The CDR3 nucleotides are TGTGCCAGCAGTTACTATGCAGGGAGCACAGATACGCAGTATTTT. Translation gives CASSYYAGSTDTQYF.

V gene TRBV7-6 combines with J gene TRBJ1-5, with D hard to call. CDR3 length: 14 amino acids. V was pared by 3 bases and J by 6 bases, with 12 bases between. Germline CDR1 SGHVS, CDR2 FNYEAQ. Here the CDR3 reads CASSLGGMGQPQHF. The CDR3 nucleotides read TGTGCCAGCAGCTTGGGAGGGATGGGTCAGCCCCAGCATTTT. The whole variable domain, filled in from reference TRBV7-6 and TRBJ1-5, reads GAGVSQSPRYKVTKRGQDVALRCDPISGHVSLYWYRQALGQGPEFLTYFNYEAQQDKSGLPNDRFSAERPEGSISTLTIQRTEQRDSAMYRCASSLGGMGQPQHFGDGTRLSIL.

This sequence joins TRBV6-1 and TRBJ1-2, with a possible D match to TRBD1 (5 bases). Germline loops: CDR1 MNHNS, CDR2 SASEGT. The CDR3 covers 17 residues. V was clipped by 2 bases and J by 5 bases, with 21 bases between them. CDR3 bases: TGTGCCAGCAGTGAACCGGGGACGGGCGGCTGGACTTATGGCTACACCTTC. Its protein is CASSEPGTGGWTYGYTF.

This clone was seen a single time. This chain links TRBV7-3 with TRBJ2-2, with D unclear. The CDR3 is 14 amino acids. The germline V gene has CDR1 SGHTA and CDR2 FQGTGA. Trimming removed 1 base at V and 0 bases at J, with 3 bases between. CDR3 bases: TGTGCCAGCAGCTTAAGATCGAACACCGGGGAGCTGTTTTTT. Encoded protein: CASSLRSNTGELFF.

This clone appeared a few times. V is TRBV29-1 and J is TRBJ2-7, with TRBD1 matching over 8 bases. The germline V gene encodes CDR1 SQVTM and CDR2 ANQGSEA. V dropped 3 bases and J dropped 3; count of bases not matched to a gene: 7. CDR3 size: 14 residues. DNA for the CDR3: TGCAGCGTTGATCCCCCAGGGGGCGGCTACGAGCAGTACTTC. It specifies CSVDPPGGGYEQYF.

With respect to this clone: The sample has other DNA sequences that encode this CDR3 too. The V and J genes are TRBV18 and TRBJ2-5; D might be TRBD1 (6 bases). Per the germline V gene, CDR1 is KGHSH and CDR2 is LQKENI. This CDR3 region has 13 residues. The V and J ends lost 4 bases and 2 bases respectively, with 8 bases between them. The CDR3 protein is CASSRDTQETQYF. CDR3 nucleotide sequence: TGTGCCAGCTCACGGGACACACAAGAGACCCAGTACTTC.

This chain joins TRBV14 and TRBJ2-7; no clear D gene. V was cut by 3 bases and J by 0 bases, with 21 bases left in between. The V gene's germline CDR1 is SGHDN and CDR2 FVKESK. This CDR3 region has 18 residues. This CDR3 reads CASSQGFRIRASSYEQYF. The CDR3 coding sequence is TGTGCCAGCAGCCAGGGTTTTCGAATTCGGGCTAGCTCCTACGAGCAGTACTTC.

The table lists this clone with a few counts. V and J are TRBV13 and TRBJ1-6; TRBD1 is a possible D gene (5 bases). This CDR3 spans 15 amino acids. V lost 5 bases and J lost 1, with 9 bases in between. Germline CDR1 reads PRHDT; CDR2 reads FYEKMQ (reference sequence). The CDR3 DNA reads as TGTGCCAGCAGCCGTGGGACTTCCTATAATTCACCCCTCCACTTT. Protein product: CASSRGTSYNSPLHF.

A single count supports this clone. The V call is TRBV18, the J call TRBJ1-2; 7 nucleotides align to TRBD1. The CDR3 contains 13 residues. The germline CDR1 and CDR2 sequences are KGHSH and LQKENI. V was pared by 3 bases and J by 6 bases, with 4 bases of the junction left unmatched. DNA for the CDR3: TGTGCCAGCTCACCCAGGGGGGGCGATGGCTACACCTTC. It codes for CASSPRGGDGYTF.

This chain connects TRBV30 to TRBJ2-1, with unresolved D. This CDR3 is 15 amino acids long. From germline, CDR1 is GTSNPN and CDR2 SVGIG (reference sequence). The germline V and J ends were trimmed by 0 bases and 4 bases, with 13 bases remaining between them. CDR3 sequence: CAWSVQRLKYNEQFF. The CDR3 nucleotides are TGTGCCTGGAGTGTACAACGACTGAAGTACAATGAGCAGTTCTTC. Filled out from reference TRBV30 and TRBJ2-1, the complete variable domain reads SQTIHQWPATLVQPVGSPLSLECTVEGTSNPNLYWYRQAAGRGLQLLFYSVGIGQISSEVPQNLSASRPQDRQFILSSKKLLLSDSGFYLCAWSVQRLKYNEQFFGPGTRLTVL.

V and J are TRBV19 and TRBJ2-7; D is possibly TRBD2 (6 bases). The CDR3 spans 15 residues. The V gene's germline CDR1 is LNHDA and CDR2 SQIVND (reference sequence). V lost 3 bases to trimming and J lost 4 bases, with 16 bases between them. CDR3 bases: TGTGCCAGTAGTATCGATGGCGGGGTTTCGTACGAGCAGTACTTC. It yields the protein CASSIDGGVSYEQYF.

The rearrangement links TRBV7-2 to TRBJ1-1; 7 nucleotides agree with TRBD1. Trimming at V came to 6 bases and at J to 0 bases, leaving 7 bases not matched to a gene. The germline V gene encodes CDR1 SGHTA and CDR2 FQGNSA. The CDR3 loop spans 15 amino acids. CDR3 nucleotides: TGTGCCAGCAGACAGAGACAGGGTATGAACACTGAAGCTTTCTTT. Amino acids: CASRQRQGMNTEAFF. The full variable domain, completed using reference TRBV7-2 and TRBJ1-1, is GAGVSQSPSNKVTEKGKDVELRCDPISGHTALYWYRQSLGQGLEFLIYFQGNSAPDKSGLPSDRFSAERTGGSVSTLTIQRTQQEDSAVYLCASRQRQGMNTEAFFGQGTRLTVV.